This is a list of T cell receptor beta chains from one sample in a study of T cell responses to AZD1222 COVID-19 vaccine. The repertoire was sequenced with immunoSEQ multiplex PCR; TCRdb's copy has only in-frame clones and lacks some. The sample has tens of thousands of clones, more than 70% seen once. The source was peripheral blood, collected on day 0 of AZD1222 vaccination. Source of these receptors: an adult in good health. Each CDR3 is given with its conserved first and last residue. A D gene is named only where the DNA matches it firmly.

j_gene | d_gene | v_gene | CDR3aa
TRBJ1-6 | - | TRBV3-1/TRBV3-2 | CASSQGAGVSNSPLHF
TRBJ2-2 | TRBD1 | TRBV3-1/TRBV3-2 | CASSQEDRAWGAGELFF
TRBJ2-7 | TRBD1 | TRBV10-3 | CAIKGVRDRVAYEQYF
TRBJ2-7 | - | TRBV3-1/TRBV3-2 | CASSQDNGVLEYF
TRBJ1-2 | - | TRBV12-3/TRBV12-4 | CASSFGARYGYTF
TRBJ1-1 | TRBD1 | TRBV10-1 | CASSEFTGGPRTEAFF
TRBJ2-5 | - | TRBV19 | CASSRLVQETQYF
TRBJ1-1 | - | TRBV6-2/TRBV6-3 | CASSRREREAFF
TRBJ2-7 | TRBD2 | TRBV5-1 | CASSDRTGVAGLPYEQYF
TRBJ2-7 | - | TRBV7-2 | CASSLGQDHLEQYF
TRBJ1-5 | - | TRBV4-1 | CASSQASWSNQPQHF
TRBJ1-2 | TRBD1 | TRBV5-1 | CATTDPRGEDHGYTF
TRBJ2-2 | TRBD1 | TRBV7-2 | CASSLGQGLRELFF
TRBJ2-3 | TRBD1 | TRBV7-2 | CASSLYPPGQGALDTQYF
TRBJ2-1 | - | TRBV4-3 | CASSPGDTVTHEQFF
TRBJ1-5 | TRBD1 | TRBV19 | CASNGDRGSQPQHF
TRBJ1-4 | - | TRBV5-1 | CASSLVGAEAEKLFF
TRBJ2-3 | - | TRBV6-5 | CASRDIWATDTQYF
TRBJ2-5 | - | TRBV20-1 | CSASADTLRKTQYF
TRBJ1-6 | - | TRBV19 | CASSPQTENYNSPLHF
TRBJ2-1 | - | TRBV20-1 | CSARLADEQFF
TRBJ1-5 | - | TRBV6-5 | CASRSLMGDQPQHF
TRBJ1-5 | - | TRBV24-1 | CATSDLQGNQPQHF
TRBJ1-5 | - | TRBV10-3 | CAIGRSRAGNQPQHF
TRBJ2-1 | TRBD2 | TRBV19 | CASGGDGVYNEQFF
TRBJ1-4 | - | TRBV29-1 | CSVEQLQGLGEKLFF
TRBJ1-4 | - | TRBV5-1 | CASSSDGRGNEKLFF
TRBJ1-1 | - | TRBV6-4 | CASSGSPTGGSSSTEAFF
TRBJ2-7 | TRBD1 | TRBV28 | CAAIQGYEQYF